The 19 T cell receptor beta chains below all came from one sample that was sequenced in a study of cytomegalovirus exposure and HLA in healthy donors. Libraries were prepared by immunoSEQ multiplex PCR; TCRdb keeps only in-frame clonotypes and omits some of them. The sample includes fewer than 150,000 clones, about 91% of them seen just once. Material for sequencing was PBMCs. The receptor source for this set is a man aged 18 to 29 in good health and CMV-seronegative.

V and J are TRBV19 and TRBJ1-1, with unresolved D. With 2 bases removed from V and 0 bases from J, the gap between germline ends came to 10 bases. This CDR3 contains 15 residues. Germline V gives CDR1 LNHDA, CDR2 SQIVND (reference sequence). CDR3 amino acids: CASSIYAGMNTEAFF. DNA for the CDR3: TGTGCCAGTAGTATATATGCAGGAATGAACACTGAAGCTTTCTTT.

This chain uses TRBV7-8 with TRBJ1-5, with no clear D. This CDR3 spans 15 amino acids. Trimming took off 5 bases at V and 3 bases at J, with 14 bases between the two ends. Germline loops: CDR1 SGHVS, CDR2 FQNEAQ. CDR3 in amino acids: CASSQNNRINQPQHF. The CDR3 DNA sequence: TGTGCCAGCAGCCAAAATAACAGAATCAATCAGCCCCAGCATTTT.

This chain uses TRBV10-1 with TRBJ2-1, with 8 positions matching TRBD1. The V gene end was trimmed by 2 bases and the J gene end by 7 bases; junction bases not matched to a gene: 10. The CDR3 is 16 residues long. Germline loops: CDR1 WNHNN, CDR2 SYGVQD (reference sequence). The CDR3 DNA sequence: TGCGCCAGCAGTGAGCTTCCTAGCAGGGGGCGGAATGAGCAGTTCTTC. It translates to CASSELPSRGRNEQFF.

J is TRBJ1-5 and V is TRBV13; D is perhaps TRBD1 (5 bases). Trimming pared 5 bases from V and 5 bases from J, leaving 16 bases between. The CDR3 sequence is 15 residues long. The germline V gene encodes CDR1 PRHDT and CDR2 FYEKMQ (reference sequence). CDR3 loop: CASSPGLPFYQPQHF. The CDR3, as DNA: TGTGCCAGCAGCCCGGGACTCCCATTTTATCAGCCCCAGCATTTT.

The chain links TRBV6-5 to TRBJ2-1, with 9 bases aligning to TRBD2. Germline loops: CDR1 MNHEY, CDR2 SVGAGI. CDR3 size: 15 residues. The junction had 7 bases not matched to a gene; V was cut back by 4 bases and J by 6 bases. The CDR3 sequence: CASSFDSGGPNEQFF. In nucleotides, the CDR3 is TGTGCCAGCAGTTTCGATAGCGGGGGCCCCAATGAGCAGTTCTTC.

The V call is TRBV2, the J call TRBJ1-3; the match to TRBD1 covers 12 bases. V was clipped by 7 bases and J by 2 bases; unmatched bases: 3. Germline-derived CDR1 and CDR2 are SNHLY and FYNNEI. The CDR3 contains 15 residues. CDR3 amino acids: CASIRDRGPGNTIYF. For the CDR3, the DNA is TGTGCCAGCATTCGGGACAGGGGGCCTGGAAACACCATATATTTT.

This clone occurred once. Written as DNA, the CDR3 is TGTGCCAGCAGTAGAAGGGGGCAGGGCACTGAAGCTTTCTTT. Protein product: CASSRRGQGTEAFF. V is TRBV27 and J is TRBJ1-1, with 7 bases that match TRBD1. V was pared by 5 bases and J by 4 bases, with 7 bases of the junction left unmatched. CDR1 MNHEY and CDR2 SMNVEV come from the germline V gene (reference sequence). The CDR3 has 14 amino acids.

The chain joins TRBV6-5 to TRBJ1-4, with a possible D match to TRBD1 (5 bases). The CDR3 extends over 13 amino acids. Germline V gene lookup returns CDR1 MNHEY and CDR2 SVGAGI. V lost 8 bases, J lost 3 bases, and 10 bases lay in between. CDR3 sequence (DNA): TGTGCCAGCTGGGGCAGAGCTAATGAAAAACTGTTTTTT. Its protein product is CASWGRANEKLFF.

V and J are TRBV28 and TRBJ1-1; maybe TRBD1 (5 bases). The CDR3 extends over 15 amino acids. Germline CDR1 is MDHEN and CDR2 is SYDVKM. Trimming stripped 6 bases from V and 1 base from J, with 15 bases between. The CDR3 is CASRTKLGANTEAFF. CDR3 nucleotides: TGTGCCAGCAGAACCAAATTAGGGGCGAACACTGAAGCTTTCTTT.

The chain employs TRBV5-4 and TRBJ1-1; TRBD1 agrees at 9 bases. V was clipped by 3 bases and J by 1 base; unmatched bases: 1. This CDR3 region has 14 residues. Germline V gene sequence: CDR1 SGHNT, CDR2 YYREEE (reference sequence). The CDR3 here is CASSYRGQNTEAFF. Here the CDR3 DNA reads TGTGCCAGCAGCTACAGGGGGCAGAACACTGAAGCTTTCTTT.

Note on this clone: Different DNA sequences within this sample yield the same CDR3. This chain uses TRBV5-1 with TRBJ2-3, with 10 bases matching TRBD2. Germline CDR1 is SGHRS and CDR2 is YFSETQ. V gave up 0 bases and J gave up 5 bases; unmatched junction bases: 3. The CDR3 runs 15 residues. The DNA of the CDR3 is TGCGCCAGCAGCTTGGTGCTAGCGGGAGAAGATACGCAGTATTTT. Protein: CASSLVLAGEDTQYF.

This clone showed up just once. The V call is TRBV28, the J call TRBJ2-7, with 8 bases identical to TRBD1. Germline V lookup: CDR1 MDHEN, CDR2 SYDVKM. J was trimmed by 6 bases and V by 3 bases; bases with no gene match: 7. CDR3 size: 14 residues. DNA for the CDR3: TGTGCCAGCAGTTTCTTGACAGGGGCTAGCGAGCAGTACTTC. Amino acid sequence: CASSFLTGASEQYF.

This chain links TRBV28 with TRBJ2-5, with D possibly matching TRBD2 (6 bases). This CDR3 region has 15 residues. Germline CDR1 and CDR2: MDHEN and SYDVKM. V dropped 6 bases and J dropped 2 bases, with 16 bases sitting between them. The CDR3 nucleotides are TGTGCCAGCAGAGAGGCGGGACGGGAACAAGAGACCCAGTACTTC. This translates into CASREAGREQETQYF.

V and J are TRBV4-1 and TRBJ2-1, with D possibly being TRBD2 (5 bases). Germline values: CDR1 MGHRA, CDR2 YSYEKL. V dropped 3 bases and J dropped 0 bases, with 12 bases sitting between them. CDR3 length equals 16 residues. This chain's CDR3 is CASSQVARNSYNEQFF. CDR3 nucleotide sequence: TGCGCCAGCAGCCAGGTAGCGCGTAACTCCTACAATGAGCAGTTCTTC.

This chain uses TRBV7-9 with TRBJ2-7; 8 nucleotides match TRBD2. CDR3 length: 18 amino acids. Germline V gene data show CDR1 as SEHNR and CDR2 as FQNEAQ (reference sequence). After removal of 1 base from V and 4 bases from J, the junction contained 15 bases not matched to a gene. CDR3 coding DNA: TGTGCCAGCAGCTTAGAGGGCCCTAGCGGGTTTTTCTTATACGAGCAGTACTTC. Protein product: CASSLEGPSGFFLYEQYF.

The V and J genes are TRBV6-1 and TRBJ2-3; a weak D match, TRBD1 (5 bases). The CDR3 sequence is 14 residues long. The germline CDR1 and CDR2 sequences are MNHNS and SASEGT. Deletions cut 4 bases from V and 1 base from J, with 9 bases between. In DNA, the CDR3 is TGTGCCAGCAGTGGACAGAGCCGCACAGATACGCAGTATTTT. Translating gives CASSGQSRTDTQYF.

The chain employs TRBV10-2 and TRBJ2-7; TRBD2 agrees at 13 bases. Germline CDR1 WSHSY, CDR2 SAAADI. CDR3 length: 15 amino acids. Trimming at V came to 7 bases and at J to 4 bases, leaving 7 bases not matched to a gene. DNA of the CDR3: TGCGCCAGCACCCTACTAGCGGGGGGGCTTTACGAGCAGTACTTC. Translating it yields CASTLLAGGLYEQYF.

J is TRBJ2-1 and V is TRBV18; D gene uncertain. V was clipped by 8 bases and J by 0 bases, with 8 bases between them. This CDR3 spans 13 amino acids. Germline V gene lookup returns CDR1 KGHSH and CDR2 LQKENI. In DNA form, the CDR3 reads TGTGCCAGCGCGGAGAACTCCTACAATGAGCAGTTCTTC. As protein: CASAENSYNEQFF.

This clone has only a few counts. This chain joins TRBV7-2 and TRBJ1-1; weak D call: TRBD1 (6 bases). Germline V gene sequence: CDR1 SGHTA, CDR2 FQGNSA. The CDR3 spans 14 residues. V lost 2 bases to trimming and J lost 3 bases, with 10 bases between them. The CDR3 here is CASSLQGSYTEAFF. The CDR3 bases are TGTGCCAGCAGCTTACAGGGGAGTTACACTGAAGCTTTCTTT.